This T cell receptor beta chain was documented in a study of T-cell reconstitution after alpha-beta-depleted transplantation in children. This clonotype was seen at least ten times. TCRbeta library construction was performed incorporating unique molecular identifiers. TCRdb called the PCR reads again in MiXCR, with one record for every CDR3 protein. The table shows 400,000 to 500,000 distinct CDR3 sequences, with under 13% occurring only once. Germline trimming cut 10 bases from V and 1 base from J; bases unmatched to any gene: 6. There are 15 residues in the CDR3. The source material was PBMCs from the stem cell graft donor, sampled from the stem cell graft. The chain couples TRBV12-3 or TRBV12-4 to TRBJ2-6, with TRBD2 matching over 8 bases. This TCR came from a human donor who donated a stem cell graft to a child with acute myeloid leukemia. The CDR3 DNA reads TGTGCCACACGGCCGGGGGGGTCTGGGGCCAACGTCCTGACTTTC. It translates to CATRPGGSGANVLTF.